This T cell receptor beta chain emerged from a study of control samples from healthy donors and cancer patients. Clones were read by immunoSEQ multiplex PCR, and TCRdb kept only the in-frame ones, dropping some. This table has roughly 120,000 clones, roughly nine tenths appearing once. The V end was cut by 5 bases, the J end by 3 bases, with 29 bases between. Germline CDR1 is SGHVS and CDR2 is FNYEAQ. The CDR3 is 19 residues long. Sequenced material: PBMCs. The rearrangement joins TRBV7-6 to TRBJ2-7; D gene unclear. This sequence originates from a woman between 50 and 59 years old with colorectal cancer. The CDR3: CASSPQQSNAGRRVYEQYF. CDR3 in DNA: TGTGCCAGCAGCCCGCAACAGTCTAATGCAGGCCGTAGGGTCTACGAGCAGTACTTC.